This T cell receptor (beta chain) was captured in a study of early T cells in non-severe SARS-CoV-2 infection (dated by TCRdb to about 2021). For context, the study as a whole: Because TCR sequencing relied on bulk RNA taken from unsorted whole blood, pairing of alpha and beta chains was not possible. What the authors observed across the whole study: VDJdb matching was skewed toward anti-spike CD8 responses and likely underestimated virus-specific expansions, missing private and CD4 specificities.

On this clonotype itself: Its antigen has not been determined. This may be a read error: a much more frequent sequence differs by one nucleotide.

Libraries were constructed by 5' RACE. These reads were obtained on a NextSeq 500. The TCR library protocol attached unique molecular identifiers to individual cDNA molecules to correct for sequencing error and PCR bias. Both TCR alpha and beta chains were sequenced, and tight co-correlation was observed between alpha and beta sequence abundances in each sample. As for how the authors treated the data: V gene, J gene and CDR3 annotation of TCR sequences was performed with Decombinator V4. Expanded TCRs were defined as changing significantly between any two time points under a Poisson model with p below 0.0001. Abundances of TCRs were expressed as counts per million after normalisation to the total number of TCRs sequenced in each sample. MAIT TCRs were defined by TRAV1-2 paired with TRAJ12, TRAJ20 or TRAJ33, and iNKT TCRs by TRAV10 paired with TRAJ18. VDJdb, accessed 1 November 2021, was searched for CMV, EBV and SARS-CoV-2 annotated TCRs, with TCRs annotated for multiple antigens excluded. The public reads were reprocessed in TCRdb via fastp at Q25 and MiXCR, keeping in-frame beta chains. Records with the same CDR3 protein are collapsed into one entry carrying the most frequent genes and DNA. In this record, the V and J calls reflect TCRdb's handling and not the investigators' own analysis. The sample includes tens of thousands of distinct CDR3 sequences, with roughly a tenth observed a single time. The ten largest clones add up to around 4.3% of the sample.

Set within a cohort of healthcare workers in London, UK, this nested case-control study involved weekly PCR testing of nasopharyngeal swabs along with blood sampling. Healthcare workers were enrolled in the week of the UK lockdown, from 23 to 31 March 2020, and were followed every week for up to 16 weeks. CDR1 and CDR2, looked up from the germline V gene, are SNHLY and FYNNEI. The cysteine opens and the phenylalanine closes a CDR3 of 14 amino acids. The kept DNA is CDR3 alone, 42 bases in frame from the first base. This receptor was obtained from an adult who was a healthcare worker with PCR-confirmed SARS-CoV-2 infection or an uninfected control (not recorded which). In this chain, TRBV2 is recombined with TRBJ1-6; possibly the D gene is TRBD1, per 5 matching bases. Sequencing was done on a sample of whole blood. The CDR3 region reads CASSEGQWNSPPHF. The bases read TGTGCCAGCAGTGAAGGACAGTGGAACTCACCCCCCCACTTT.